This T cell receptor (beta chain) is drawn from a study of tumor-infiltrating lymphocytes in primary liver carcinoma. This clonotype was detected many times. The tissue used was unsorted bulk material of about 19-31 mg. RNA and DNA were co-extracted from it with the AllPrep DNA/RNA mini kit. Making TCR beta cDNA involved approximately 0.5 ug total RNA and a constant-region primer. Libraries for TCR beta were built through three nested multiplex PCR rounds, which together made up a slightly modified ARM-PCR procedure. Two initial PCR rounds of roughly 10 cycles each paired TRBV1-TRBV30 forward primers with a C-beta reverse primer. TCRdb analysed the multiplex PCR reads with MiXCR anew, one entry per CDR3 protein. The top ten hold 7.5% to 10% of the sample, which has about 120,000 distinct CDR3 sequences, around two thirds seen once. The length of the CDR3 is 13 residues. V dropped 1 base and J dropped 5 bases, with 6 bases sitting between them. Per germline, CDR1 SEHNR and CDR2 FQNEAQ (reference sequence).

The receptor's source is a woman aged 55-75 years with primary liver carcinoma and hepatitis B virus infection. What was sequenced was tumor-adjacent normal liver tissue. The rearrangement joins TRBV7-9 to TRBJ1-5; D ambiguous. CDR3 bases: TGTGCCAGCAGCTTAGACAGTCATCAGCCCCAGCATTTT. This sequence encodes CASSLDSHQPQHF.